Listed here are 27 T cell receptor beta chains from one sample, sequenced in a study of CD8+CD57+ T cells in acquired aplastic anemia. Genomic DNA constituted the template upon which TCR beta VDJ and CDR3 profiling was performed. TCRdb called the reads again in MiXCR, with one record for every CDR3 protein. The sample contains some 220,000 distinct CDR3 sequences, roughly 35% of which appear only once. The sample consisted of sorted CD4+, CD8+, or CD8+CD57+ T cells (not recorded which) from PBMCs. The source of these receptors is a human donor in good health, serving as a control.

The chain is built from TRBV5-4 and TRBJ2-3, with D perhaps TRBD1 or TRBD2 (6 bases each). Germline assignment: CDR1 SGHNT and CDR2 YYREEE (reference sequence). This CDR3 is 17 amino acids long. Trimming stripped 2 bases from V and 6 bases from J, with 22 bases between. CDR3 coding DNA: TGTGCCAGCAGCTTAACCACAGGGACTTCAACGGGCGATACGCAGTATTTT. Encoded protein: CASSLTTGTSTGDTQYF.

Concerning this clonotype itself: A much larger clonotype is one base distant, so this may be a read error. The chain has TRBV12-3 or TRBV12-4 and TRBJ1-3; D is unresolved. The V gene lost 8 bases and the J gene lost 8 bases, with 16 bases spanning the gap. This CDR3 has 13 amino acids. The CDR3: CASSVRAQYTIYF. As DNA, the CDR3 is TGTGCCAGCTCCGTTAGGGCGCAATACACCATATATTTT.

This clonotype was counted many times. This chain connects TRBV5-1 to TRBJ1-1, with D possibly being TRBD1 (6 bases). CDR3 length: 14 residues. Germline CDR1 SGHRS, CDR2 YFSETQ. Between the trimmed V and J ends, which lost 3 bases and 1 base, there was a span of 10 bases. DNA of the CDR3: TGCGCCAGCAGCTGGGGGCAGGGGAACACTGAAGCTTTCTTT. It is translated as CASSWGQGNTEAFF.

The gene calls are TRBV18 and TRBJ2-1, with 9 bases matching TRBD2. CDR1 is KGHSH and CDR2 is LQKENI in the germline V gene. CDR3 length: 15 amino acids. Trimming took 5 bases from V and 3 from J; bases not matched to a gene: 5. Here the CDR3 DNA reads TGTGCCAGCTCATCACTAGCGGGCGACTACAATGAGCAGTTCTTC. Amino acid sequence: CASSSLAGDYNEQFF.

In regard to this clonotype: An end of the junction differs from the germline gene, which may be a read error. The V and J genes are TRBV25-1 and TRBJ2-3; D perhaps matches TRBD2 (6 bases). The CDR3 runs to 15 residues. Looked up from germline, CDR1 is MGHDK and CDR2 is SYGVNS. In DNA form, the CDR3 reads TGTGCCAGCAGGGAATCAGCGGGTAGGGCAGATACGCAGTATTTT. Amino acids: CASRESAGRADTQYF.

Regarding this clonotype: Compared with germline, one end of the junction differs, possibly owing to a read error. CDR3 in amino acids: CASSESGGAAYYGYTF. The CDR3 nucleotides are TGTGCCAGCAGTGAATCGGGGGGCGCAGCCTATTATGGCTACACCTTC. J is TRBJ1-2 and V is TRBV10-3, with D possibly being TRBD1 (6 bases). In germline, CDR1 is ENHRY, CDR2 SYGVKD. The CDR3 is 16 amino acids.

The sample holds many counts of this clonotype. This chain uses TRBV12-3 or TRBV12-4 with TRBJ2-1; D is unclear. Trimming pared 1 base from V and 8 bases from J, leaving 6 bases between. The CDR3 runs 12 residues. In DNA, the CDR3 is TGTGCCAGCAGTTTAGGGGGTTATGAGCAGTTCTTC. Protein product: CASSLGGYEQFF.

Many counts were recorded for this clonotype. In DNA form, the CDR3 reads TGCGCCAGCAGCTTGTCCGGGGGGCAAACTGAAGCTTTCTTT. It yields the protein CASSLSGGQTEAFF. The gene calls are TRBV5-1 and TRBJ1-1; D perhaps matches TRBD1 (6 bases). Germline CDR1 and CDR2: SGHRS and YFSETQ. V lost 1 base to trimming and J lost 5 bases, with 12 bases between them. The CDR3 loop spans 14 amino acids.

To note about this clonotype: Just one base apart from a much larger clone, this may be a read error. The chain carries TRBV10-3 and TRBJ1-3; no firm D call. This CDR3 comprises 15 residues. The germline gives CDR1 ENHRY, CDR2 SYGVKD. CDR3 loop: CAVSVSGDSGNTIYF. The CDR3 region has the DNA TGTGCCGTCAGTGTCTCAGGCGACTCTGGAAACACCATATATTTT.

This clonotype was counted many times. The chain employs TRBV9 and TRBJ1-1; D unresolved. The germline V gene has CDR1 SGDLS and CDR2 YYNGEE. CDR3 length: 15 amino acids. Trimming pared 3 bases from V and 4 bases from J, leaving 16 bases between. The CDR3 region is CASSARQGSGTEAFF. CDR3 sequence (DNA): TGTGCCAGCAGCGCGCGACAAGGCAGTGGCACTGAAGCTTTCTTT.

The V gene is TRBV20-1, the J gene TRBJ1-6; no clear D. The germline gives CDR1 DFQATT, CDR2 SNEGSKA (reference sequence). V gave up 3 bases and J gave up 0 bases, with 18 bases separating them. The CDR3 spans 18 residues. CDR3 sequence: CSASSGRGSLSYNSPLHF. The DNA for the CDR3 is TGCAGTGCTAGTTCCGGGCGAGGGTCCCTCTCCTATAATTCACCCCTCCACTTT.

This clonotype was counted ten times or more. The chain combines TRBV7-9 with TRBJ2-7, with TRBD1 matching over 7 bases. Germline CDR1 is SEHNR and CDR2 is FQNEAQ (reference sequence). The CDR3 has 15 amino acids. V was clipped by 1 base and J by 2 bases; unmatched bases: 5. CDR3 region: CASSLEGANTYEQYF. CDR3 sequence (DNA): TGTGCCAGCAGCTTAGAGGGGGCGAACACCTACGAGCAGTACTTC.

V usage is TRBV12-3 or TRBV12-4 and J usage is TRBJ1-1; unclear D gene. The CDR3 totals 11 residues. V lost 5 bases, J lost 7 bases, and 8 bases lay in between. In DNA form, the CDR3 reads TGTGCCAGCAGTCCGACAAATGAAGCTTTCTTT. It translates to CASSPTNEAFF.

As for this clonotype: This could be a read error, since a much larger clone is one nucleotide away. The chain is built from TRBV4-1 and TRBJ2-2; 7 bases agree with TRBD2. The germline V gene has CDR1 MGHRA and CDR2 YSYEKL. The CDR3 runs 14 residues. The CDR3 DNA sequence: TGCGCCAGCAGCCAGCGGGAGAACACCGGGGAGCTGCTTTTT. As protein: CASSQRENTGELLF.

In this sample, this clonotype turned up many times. This could be a read error, since a much larger clone is one nucleotide away. The chain is built from TRBV6-1 and TRBJ2-7, with TRBD1 identical over 11 bases. The V segment lost 4 bases and the J segment 2 bases; nucleotides outside the gene matches: 1. CDR1 is MNHNS, CDR2 SASEGT, per germline. This CDR3 region has 14 residues. The CDR3 bases are TGTGCCAGCAGTGTGGGACAGGGGGCCTACGAGCAGTACTTC. Translated: CASSVGQGAYEQYF.

This clonotype came up many times. The V and J genes are TRBV20-1 and TRBJ2-5; D may be TRBD2 (5 bases). The CDR3 loop spans 13 amino acids. The germline gives CDR1 DFQATT, CDR2 SNEGSKA (reference sequence). The DNA for the CDR3 is TGCAGGGCTTCAATAGCGACCCAAGAGACCCAGTACTTC. Translating gives CRASIATQETQYF.

The genes are TRBV2 and TRBJ2-7; D is uncertain. The CDR3 totals 15 residues. Germline V gene sequence: CDR1 SNHLY, CDR2 FYNNEI. V was trimmed by 5 bases and J by 2 bases, leaving 16 bases between them. The CDR3 nucleotides read TGTGCCAGCAGTTTAAGGATAACAGCAACCTACGAGCAGTACTTC. Protein: CASSLRITATYEQYF.

The chain uses TRBV12-3 or TRBV12-4 and TRBJ1-1; no clear D. Trimming cost V 5 bases and J 0 bases, with 13 bases left between them. The CDR3 totals 15 residues. The CDR3 DNA reads as TGTGCCAGCAGTCCCTACGAATTAATGAACACTGAAGCTTTCTTT. This translates into CASSPYELMNTEAFF.

This clonotype turned up a few times. A read error may produce the germline difference seen at one junction end. The rearrangement uses TRBV10-3 and TRBJ1-1, with D possibly matching TRBD1 (5 bases). The CDR3 extends over 14 amino acids. Germline CDR1 ENHRY, CDR2 SYGVKD. The CDR3 DNA follows: TGTGCCAGCAGTGAATTAGCCGGGGGACTTAGGGCTTTCTTT. As protein: CASSELAGGLRAFF.

The chain recombines TRBV7-3 with TRBJ2-7; 9 nucleotides agree with TRBD2. Germline V gene sequence: CDR1 SGHTA, CDR2 FQGTGA. Trimming took 5 bases from V and 9 from J; bases not matched to a gene: 11. This CDR3 contains 14 residues. The CDR3 region has the DNA TGTGCCAGCAGCCATCAGACTAGCGGACCCATGCAGTACTTC. This translates into CASSHQTSGPMQYF.

J is TRBJ2-2 and V is TRBV20-1, with D perhaps matching TRBD1 (5 bases). Trimming pared 1 base from V and 5 bases from J, leaving 11 bases between. Germline V gene data show CDR1 as DFQATT and CDR2 as SNEGSKA (reference sequence). CDR3 length: 14 amino acids. The CDR3 loop reads CSARAAGLTGELFF. CDR3 DNA sequence: TGCAGTGCTAGAGCCGCAGGGTTGACCGGGGAGCTGTTTTTT.

Worth noting for this clonotype: This sequence may be a read error, since a much larger clone differs from it by one base. The V gene is TRBV19, the J gene TRBJ2-1, with 7 positions matching TRBD1. From germline, CDR1 is LNHDA and CDR2 SQIVND (reference sequence). This CDR3 has 16 residues. The CDR3 region is CASSPGQYRGYSEQFF. The CDR3 nucleotides read TGTGCCAGTAGTCCCGGACAATACAGGGGTTACAGTGAGCAGTTCTTC.

As to this clonotype: A much bigger clone sits one base away, suggesting this may be a read error. The chain is built from TRBV6-1 and TRBJ2-2, with TRBD2 identical over 7 bases. Germline CDR1 is MNHNS and CDR2 is SASEGT. CDR3 size: 13 residues. CDR3 residues: CASSPKRDRELVF. The DNA of the CDR3 is TGTGCCAGCAGTCCGAAGCGGGATCGGGAGCTGGTTTTT.

A few counts support this clonotype. The chain uses TRBV15 and TRBJ2-7; 10 nucleotides align to TRBD1. CDR1 and CDR2 from the germline V gene are LNHNV and YYDKDF (reference sequence). V was clipped by 0 bases and J by 6 bases; unmatched bases: 11. CDR3 length: 17 amino acids. The CDR3 loop reads CATSRDRRGQGGGEQYF. The DNA for the CDR3 is TGTGCCACCAGCAGAGATCGGCGAGGACAGGGGGGTGGCGAGCAGTACTTC.

This clonotype was counted a few times. The rearrangement joins TRBV12-3 or TRBV12-4 to TRBJ2-2, with no clear D. The V and J ends lost 0 bases and 5 bases respectively, with 7 bases between them. This CDR3 has 14 amino acids. Here the CDR3 DNA reads TGTGCCAGCAGTTTAGCGGACGCTACCGGGGAGCTGTTTTTT. Translating gives CASSLADATGELFF.

The V call is TRBV4-1, the J call TRBJ2-1; 9 bases are a match to TRBD2. Germline CDR1 is MGHRA and CDR2 is YSYEKL. CDR3 length equals 15 residues. Germline trimming cut 8 bases from V and 4 bases from J; bases unmatched to any gene: 9. CDR3 loop: CASATSGGPYNEQFF. The DNA of the CDR3 is TGCGCCAGCGCGACGAGCGGGGGGCCGTACAATGAGCAGTTCTTC.

For this clonotype: The junction shows a germline mismatch at one end, possibly a read error. This CDR3 reads CSTRDNSGTRTEAFF. As DNA, the CDR3 is TGCAGTACTAGAGATAACTCCGGGACGAGGACTGAAGCTTTCTTT. J is TRBJ1-1 and V is TRBV20-1; weak D call: TRBD1 (5 bases). From germline, CDR1 is DFQATT and CDR2 SNEGSKA (reference sequence). This CDR3 is 15 amino acids long.